This entry describes one TCR beta chain. The data were taken from a study of T cell responses to AZD1222 COVID-19 vaccine. The germline CDR1 and CDR2 sequences are SGHRS and YFSETQ. After removal of 1 base from V and 1 base from J, the junction contained 10 bases not matched to a gene. The CDR3 is made up of 18 amino acids. This table comes from immunoSEQ multiplex PCR, and its TCRdb copy is limited to in-frame clones, with some not included. The data hold 100,000 to 150,000 clones, with 85% to 95% observed a single time. The rearrangement links TRBV5-1 to TRBJ2-1; 8 bases match TRBD2. This sample comprised peripheral blood, obtained on day 0 of AZD1222 vaccination. This TCR was recovered from an adult in good health. For the CDR3, the DNA is TGCGCCAGCAGCTTGCTTGCGGGAGGAGCCTTATCCTACAATGAGCAGTTCTTC. Amino acids: CASSLLAGGALSYNEQFF.